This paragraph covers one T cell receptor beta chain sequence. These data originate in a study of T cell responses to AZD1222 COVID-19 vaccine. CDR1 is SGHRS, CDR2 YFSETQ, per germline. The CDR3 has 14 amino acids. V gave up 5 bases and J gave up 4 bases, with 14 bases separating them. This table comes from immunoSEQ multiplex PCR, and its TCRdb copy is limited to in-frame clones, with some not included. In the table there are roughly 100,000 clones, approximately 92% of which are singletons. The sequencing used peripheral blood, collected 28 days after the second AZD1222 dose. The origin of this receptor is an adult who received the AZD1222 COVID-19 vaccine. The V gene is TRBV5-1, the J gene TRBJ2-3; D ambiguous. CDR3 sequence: CASRDRQPPDTQYF. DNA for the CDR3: TGCGCCAGCAGAGACCGTCAACCCCCAGATACGCAGTATTTT.